This TCR beta chain comes out of a study of blood T cell repertoires in COVID-19. Study-wide background: The United States, Italy and Spain were the sources of the acute and convalescent COVID-19 samples. PBMCs, B-cell-depleted T cells, or T cells provided the cDNA or gDNA that made up the material.

Authors' methods: Researchers report that nucleated cell counts were estimated from reference gene primer amplification. Produced via immunoSEQ multiplex PCR; TCRdb's table is partial and in-frame only. Clone size and the V and J calls come from that table; the DNA yielded D and trimming. The data contain about 76,000 clones, 65% to 90% of them singletons. The V gene lost 4 bases and the J gene lost 1 base, with 13 bases spanning the gap. The CDR3 has 15 amino acids. In germline, CDR1 is LGHNA, CDR2 YNFKEQ. V usage is TRBV4-2 and J usage is TRBJ1-1, with D possibly being TRBD1 (6 bases). The receptor was isolated from a man older than 75 with acute or convalescent COVID-19. Sequenced material: peripheral blood. CDR3 nucleotide sequence: TGTGCCAGCAGCCGAGAGACAGGTGGGAACACTGAAGCTTTCTTT. Translation gives CASSRETGGNTEAFF.